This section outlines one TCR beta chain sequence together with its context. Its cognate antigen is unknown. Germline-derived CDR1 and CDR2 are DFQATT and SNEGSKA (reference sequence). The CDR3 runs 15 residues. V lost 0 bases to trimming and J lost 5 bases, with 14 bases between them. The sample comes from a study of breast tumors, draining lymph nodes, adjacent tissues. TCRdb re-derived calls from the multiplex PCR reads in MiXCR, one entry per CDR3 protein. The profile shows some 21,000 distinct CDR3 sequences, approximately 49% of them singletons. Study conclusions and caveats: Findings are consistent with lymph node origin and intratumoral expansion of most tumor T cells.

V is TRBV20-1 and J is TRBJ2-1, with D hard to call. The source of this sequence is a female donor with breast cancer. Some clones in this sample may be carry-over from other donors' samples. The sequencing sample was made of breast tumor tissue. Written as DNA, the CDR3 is TGCAGTGCTAGAGATGTGGCTGGCGCCCACAATGAGCAGTTCTTC. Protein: CSARDVAGAHNEQFF.